These 21 T cell receptor beta chains were all obtained from the same sample, sequenced in a study of preoperative IRX-2 immunotherapy in early breast cancer. The treatment here: preoperative locoregional IRX-2 cytokine immunotherapy. Libraries were prepared by immunoSEQ multiplex PCR; TCRdb keeps only in-frame clonotypes and omits some of them. The sample includes around 43,000 clones, 70% to 85% of them seen just once. This specimen was tumor tissue, taken after IRX-2 immunotherapy. The receptors stem from a human donor with breast cancer.

The chain carries TRBV6-8 and TRBJ2-2; either TRBD1 or TRBD2 may fit D (5 bases each). Per germline, CDR1 MNHGY and CDR2 SAAAGT. The CDR3 has 13 amino acids. V was cut by 6 bases and J by 2 bases, with 7 bases left in between. CDR3 amino acids: CASRGTNTGELFF. Written as DNA, the CDR3 is TGTGCCAGCAGGGGGACCAACACCGGGGAGCTGTTTTTT.

The chain carries TRBV11-3 and TRBJ2-7; the D call may be TRBD1 or TRBD2 (5 bases each). The CDR3 totals 15 residues. V shed 1 base and J shed 5 bases, with 15 bases lying between them. Per germline, CDR1 SGHNT and CDR2 YENEEA. The CDR3, as DNA: TGTGCCAGCAGCTTAGGCCCGGGGCAGGCGAACGAGCAGTACTTC. Protein sequence: CASSLGPGQANEQYF.

V and J are TRBV5-1 and TRBJ2-1; D not certain. This CDR3 spans 15 amino acids. The V end lost 4 bases, the J end lost 1 base, and 12 bases lay between the germline ends. The germline V gene has CDR1 SGHRS and CDR2 YFSETQ. CDR3 bases: TGCGCCAGCAGCCCAACCCTGGGGTCCTACAATGAGCAGTTCTTC. Its protein product is CASSPTLGSYNEQFF.

The gene calls are TRBV6-8 and TRBJ2-7, with D tentatively TRBD2 (6 bases). Germline V gene sequence: CDR1 MNHGY, CDR2 SAAAGT. V lost 10 bases to trimming and J lost 3 bases, with 13 bases between them. This CDR3 has 12 amino acids. This CDR3 reads CAIRATSYEQYF. The CDR3 nucleotides read TGTGCCATCAGGGCGACTAGCTACGAGCAGTACTTC.

Only a few counts were recorded for this clone. The chain links TRBV29-1 to TRBJ2-5; the match to TRBD1 covers 9 bases. Trimming removed 8 bases from V and 5 bases from J; junction bases left unmatched: 6. Germline loops: CDR1 SQVTM, CDR2 ANQGSEA. The CDR3 is 12 amino acids. The CDR3 DNA sequence: TGCAGCCCGACCGGGACAGGGGAGACCCAGTACTTC. Its protein is CSPTGTGETQYF.

The table lists this clone with a count of one. The chain links TRBV6-8 to TRBJ2-7; unclear D gene. There are 14 residues in the CDR3. The germline CDR1 and CDR2 sequences are MNHGY and SAAAGT. Trimming left V 9 bases short and J 0 bases short, with 15 bases between. The CDR3 spells CARTPPRSSYEQYF. For the CDR3, the DNA is TGTGCCAGGACCCCACCCCGGAGCTCCTACGAGCAGTACTTC.

The chain carries TRBV10-2 and TRBJ2-7, with 9 bases identical to TRBD1. CDR1 is WSHSY, CDR2 SAAADI, per germline. This CDR3 is built from 15 residues. The trim removed 4 bases at V and 2 bases at J, leaving 6 bases unmatched. For the CDR3, the DNA is TGCGCCAGCAGTGTAACGGGACAGGGCCCCTACGAGCAGTACTTC. It specifies CASSVTGQGPYEQYF.

The sample holds a few counts of this clone. J is TRBJ2-2 and V is TRBV6-8, with 12 nucleotides matching TRBD2. The length of the CDR3 is 16 residues. CDR1 is MNHGY and CDR2 is SAAAGT in the germline V gene. Trimming took 6 bases from V and 7 from J; bases not matched to a gene: 9. Here the CDR3 reads CASRKRLAGVDGELFF. CDR3 sequence (DNA): TGTGCCAGCAGGAAACGACTAGCGGGAGTTGACGGGGAGCTGTTTTTT.

V usage is TRBV9 and J usage is TRBJ1-1; D might be TRBD1 (6 bases). V lost 5 bases and J 4 bases, leaving 15 bases between the germline ends. Per germline, CDR1 SGDLS and CDR2 YYNGEE. CDR3 length equals 14 residues. The chain's CDR3 is CASSSTGRATEAFF. The CDR3 nucleotides read TGTGCCAGCAGTTCAACAGGGAGGGCCACTGAAGCTTTCTTT.

V usage is TRBV28 and J usage is TRBJ1-2; D remains unclear. The CDR3 has 14 residues. Trimming shortened V by 2 bases and J by 3 bases, and 10 bases separated the two germline ends. The germline CDR1 and CDR2 sequences are MDHEN and SYDVKM. The CDR3 region has the DNA TGTGCCAGCAGTTTAATGGCGGTCGACTATGGCTACACCTTC. Translation: CASSLMAVDYGYTF.

The chain has TRBV23-1 and TRBJ1-3; D remains unclear. TRBV23-1 is noted as an ORF with a role that remains uncertain. Trimming shortened V by 6 bases and J by 4 bases, and 22 bases separated the two germline ends. The CDR3 contains 17 residues. The CDR3 loop reads CASSHQLDARSGNTIYF. CDR3 bases: TGCGCCAGCAGCCACCAGCTCGACGCCCGGTCCGGAAACACCATATATTTT.

This sequence joins TRBV6-8 and TRBJ2-7; 8 bases match TRBD2. Germline CDR1 reads MNHGY; CDR2 reads SAAAGT. CDR3 length equals 13 residues. The J segment lost 1 base and the V segment lost 5 bases, leaving 1 base of the junction unmatched. As DNA, the CDR3 is TGTGCCAGCAGTCCGGGAGGGTCCTACGAGCAGTACTTC. Protein sequence: CASSPGGSYEQYF.

The rearrangement links TRBV19 to TRBJ1-6; possibly TRBD1 for D (5 bases). The CDR3 extends over 15 amino acids. V was clipped by 3 bases and J by 7 bases, with 13 bases between them. From germline, CDR1 is LNHDA and CDR2 SQIVND (reference sequence). The DNA for the CDR3 is TGTGCCAGTAGTATCGGAGGGGTCGGCAATTCACCCCTCCACTTT. Amino acid sequence: CASSIGGVGNSPLHF.

V and J are TRBV29-1 and TRBJ1-2; 7 positions match TRBD1. The germline V gene encodes CDR1 SQVTM and CDR2 ANQGSEA. CDR3 size: 12 residues. Unmatched junction bases numbered 4, after V lost 4 bases and J lost 5 bases. The CDR3 region has the DNA TGCAGCGTTGGAGGGGGCCGGTATGGCTACACCTTC. This sequence encodes CSVGGGRYGYTF.

The gene calls are TRBV19 and TRBJ2-5; 8 nucleotides align to TRBD1. This CDR3 has 15 residues. Per germline, CDR1 LNHDA and CDR2 SQIVND (reference sequence). V trimming: 5 bases; J trimming: 1 base; junction bases outside the gene matches: 6. In DNA form, the CDR3 reads TGTGCCAGTAGTCAGGGGGCGCAGGTCCAAGAGACCCAGTACTTC. It encodes CASSQGAQVQETQYF.

This chain connects TRBV28 to TRBJ1-2; tentative D call: TRBD1 (6 bases). V shed 9 bases and J shed 9 bases, with 29 bases lying between them. The length of the CDR3 is 16 residues. Germline V gives CDR1 MDHEN, CDR2 SYDVKM. CDR3 in amino acids: CASPSLDAGGVGSYTF. The CDR3 DNA follows: TGTGCCAGTCCTTCACTTGACGCGGGGGGCGTTGGGAGCTACACCTTC.

This clone was counted only a few times. This sequence joins TRBV5-1 and TRBJ2-1; 14 positions agree with TRBD2. CDR3 length equals 19 residues. With V trimmed by 4 bases and J by 0 bases, 9 bases remained unmatched. Germline CDR1 SGHRS, CDR2 YFSETQ. The CDR3 bases are TGCGCCAGCAGCCCAAGATCGACTAGCGGGGGGGTCTCCTACAATGAGCAGTTCTTC. It yields the protein CASSPRSTSGGVSYNEQFF.

This clone was detected only a few times. CDR3 in DNA: TGTGCCAGCAGCTTAGTCAGGCTAGCGGGATCCTCCTACGAGCAGTACTTC. Translated: CASSLVRLAGSSYEQYF. This chain connects TRBV11-3 to TRBJ2-7; 9 bases line up with TRBD2. The CDR3 consists of 17 residues. The trim removed 1 base at V and 0 bases at J, leaving 7 bases unmatched. Germline CDR1 and CDR2: SGHNT and YENEEA.

This chain uses TRBV19 with TRBJ2-4; TRBD1 might be the D (5 bases). This CDR3 is built from 13 residues. Germline CDR1 LNHDA, CDR2 SQIVND (reference sequence). Trimming left V 2 bases short and J 8 bases short, with 10 bases between. The chain's CDR3 is CASSIRRADIQYF. The CDR3 region has the DNA TGTGCCAGTAGTATACGCAGGGCGGACATTCAGTACTTC.

This clone turned up a few times. The chain has TRBV11-3 and TRBJ1-6, with no clear D. The germline V and J ends were trimmed by 5 bases and 10 bases, with 15 bases remaining between them. The CDR3 runs 14 residues. Germline CDR1 reads SGHNT; CDR2 reads YENEEA. CDR3 DNA: TGTGCCAGCAGCCAGACGGGTTTTGGATCACCCCTCCACTTT. It encodes CASSQTGFGSPLHF.

The chain uses TRBV6-8 and TRBJ1-4, with 9 bases fitting TRBD1. J lost 10 bases, V lost 3 bases, and 12 bases had no gene match. CDR3 length: 16 residues. The germline CDR1 and CDR2 sequences are MNHGY and SAAAGT. Here the CDR3 DNA reads TGTGCCAGCAGTTATTCGTTGACAGGGGGACATGGAAAACTGTTTTTT. Translation: CASSYSLTGGHGKLFF.